Given below is one TCR beta chain in context. What antigen it recognizes has not been identified. Nothing much larger sits one base from this clone, and base qualities are not available. Library construction relied on the immunoSEQ multiplex PCR assay. The multiplex PCR relied on a mix of 60 forward primers for TCR Vbeta segments and 13 reverse primers for TCR Jbeta segments. Amplification of the CDR3 region of rearranged TCR beta genes was performed with a multiplex PCR assay on genomic DNA. On the Illumina HiSeq System, the amplified TCR beta libraries were sequenced as 87-base-pair reads. In the authors' own workflow: A later analysis counted 75 million to 100 million unique TCR beta chains across the 500 to 850 repertoires, and roughly 9.9 million of these chains were shared by at least two donors. Raw reads were error-corrected and collapsed into unique sequences with a nearest-neighbor algorithm that merged closely related sequences to remove PCR and sequencing errors. To assign V, D and J gene segments, CDR3 sequences were aligned to IMGT reference sequences. For a sequence to be retained, at least a six-nucleotide match to both a V gene segment and a J gene segment was required. Rearrangements were classified as productive when the CDR3 lacked stop codons and remained in frame with V and J, and all other rearrangements were classified as non-productive. Following IMGT convention, CDR3 was defined as the stretch from the second conserved V-encoded cysteine up to the conserved J-encoded phenylalanine. The earlier analysis of 500 to 650 of the donors excluded any sequence lacking an unambiguous match to a single V gene segment. An earlier analysis of over 450 of the donors classified V segments as functional when productive rearrangements were above 56.7% and as segregating when the standard deviation between donors was above 5%. A statistical classification framework was built for diagnosing cytomegalovirus status from the catalog of TCR beta chain sequences. In a later analysis, V and J genes were assigned by comparing TCR nucleotide sequences against IMGT/GENE-DB human TR gene sequences. The TCRdist pipeline was used in a later analysis to assign CDR3 sequences and most-parsimonious VDJ recombination scenarios. A later analysis defined each TCR beta chain by its CDR3 amino acid sequence plus V-gene family, and excluded reads lacking a unique V-gene family. In a later analysis, 450 to 600 highly shared, low-generation-probability nucleotide sequences were removed to address suspected cross-contamination and a sequencing artifact. For each public chain, a later analysis derived a clonal expansion index from normalized ranks of inferred template counts within each repertoire. In a later analysis, generation probabilities were computed with a VDJ recombination model fitted to out-of-frame rearrangements, and the resulting probabilities were checked against IGoR. In a later analysis, hypergeometric tests were used to score TCR-TCR, TCR-HLA and TCR-CMV co-occurrence, with a repertoire-size bias correction applied to TCR pairs. False discovery rates were estimated in a later analysis by permuting HLA or CMV assignments 20 times. A later analysis grouped co-occurring TCRs with DBSCAN, adding TCRdist sequence similarity when clustering within HLA-allele-positive subsets. For co-occurrence clustering, repertoires with fewer than 30,000 or more than 120,000 public chains were excluded, along with five repertoires with anomalous nucleotide sharing. TCRdb obtained this table from immuneACCESS and retained in-frame rearrangements with V and J assigned. These tables miss some clones; where compared with another copy, unresolved V genes account for less than half of the shortfall, and the remainder is unexplained. The D gene and trimming were derived from the DNA, and the V and J assignments and clone size from that table. The sample table shows tens of thousands of clones, and around 70% are seen once. Just over 8% of the sample is in the top ten clones.

In total, more than 500 healthy bone marrow donors made up the cohort. At the time of sampling, all cohort members were nominally healthy, though unrecorded immune exposures were likely present. The donor was CMV seronegative and belonged to the group of 352 seronegative cohort members. Every donor gave a peripheral blood sample, and the peripheral blood mononuclear cells from that sample were used for TCR beta sequencing. The Qiagen DNeasy Blood Extraction Kit was used to extract genomic DNA from the blood cell samples. This sample is part of a study of cytomegalovirus exposure and HLA in healthy donors (TCRdb year 2017). Background for the entire study: An earlier analysis of 587 of the donors reported more than 250 Gb of sequence data and 120 million or so unique TCR beta sequences from about 179 million T cells. A later genetic analysis used genome-wide SNP genotypes for about three fifths of the 666 donors, treating that subset as a discovery cohort. An early release that covered fewer than 800 HLA-typed donors contained approximately 300 gigabases of sequencing data and about 84 million unique TCR sequences. To predict cytomegalovirus infection status, the study combined high-throughput TCR immunosequencing, statistical association of individual TCRs with disease status, and machine learning. To study patterns of TCR occurrence, a later analysis re-analyzed previously published TCR beta repertoires from 666 donors and added high-resolution HLA genotyping. Rather than using new phenotypic data, the later analysis identified candidate immune exposures from TCR beta sequences and from how often those sequences occurred across donors. The number of donors typed differed by locus, with 629-630 for A, B, C, DRB1 and DQB1, 522 for DQA1, approximately 580 for DPA1, and roughly 450 for DPB1. The study aimed to test whether signatures of past pathogen exposure could be identified by cataloging public T cell receptors. The genetic ancestry cluster associated with self-reported Caucasian donors included approximately 85% of the roughly 360 genotyped donors. Five DR-DQ haplotypes were treated as single units for association and clustering because of strong linkage in the cohort. Using immunosequencing, the study profiled T cell repertoires from approximately 700 subjects and related those repertoires to cytomegalovirus serostatus. Class I and class II HLA loci were covered by the typing at four-digit resolution. On average, roughly 240,000 unique TCR beta nucleotide sequences were sequenced per donor among 350 to 400 genotyped donors of the cohort, with roughly 18% of those sequences being non-productive. An earlier analysis of approximately 500 of the donors applied high-throughput TCR beta sequencing to assess whether each TCR beta V gene segment acted as functional or pseudogenic. Donor age, sex, ethnicity and CMV serostatus were collected together with the repertoire data. Every repertoire in the discovery cohort had been generated on one and the same sequencing platform. Besides the first cohort of roughly 700 subjects, a separate validation cohort made up of 120 different subjects was used.

Overall results and qualifications from the work: Because some donors lacked HLA typing at each locus, the association tests relied only on the typed subset. A later analysis found that HLA-associated TCR beta chains were more clonally expanded and had lower generation probabilities than equally common non-associated chains. Only TCR beta chains were sequenced in this cohort, and the absence of alpha or paired-chain data limited detectable features. According to a later genetic analysis, donors in an Asian-associated ancestry cluster had fewer N-insertions in productive TCRs than the approximately 700-donor mean. It was suggested by the authors that the approach could potentially be generalized to other disease states and immunological phenotypes. Roughly uniform sequencing depth across donors was assumed in presence/absence analyses, although this assumption may not hold. A few of the identified cytomegalovirus-associated TCR beta chains were confirmed in vitro to be specific for cytomegalovirus antigens. Most TCR sequences were seen in very few donors, while some public TCRs were found in many individuals. According to a later analysis, TCR association rates differed among HLA loci, with DRB1 alleles showing the most associated TCRs and HLA-C alleles showing the fewest. A further reported finding was that TCR beta sequences accurately predicted the HLA-A and HLA-B alleles for most subjects in the first cohort. Because counts were too low, approximately 18 rarely observed V segments, including chromosome 9 orphons, were excluded from the earlier analysis of 500 to 700 of the donors. A group of highly shared sequence variants was considered likely to be a technical artifact of the sequencing pipeline. According to a later analysis, parvovirus B19, influenza, CMV and Epstein-Barr virus appeared linked to several top co-occurrence clusters. Specific HLA alleles were associated with over 15,000 TCR beta sequences at a false discovery rate of 0.05 in a later analysis. A later analysis found that most CMV-associated TCR beta chains appeared HLA-restricted, with HLA associations seemingly driven largely by CMV exposure. The only immune exposure information available for the cohort was CMV serostatus. Some IMGT-functional V segments, including TRBV6-2 and TRBV6-3, could not be told apart with the 87-base-pair reads, so those segments were excluded. The classifier was reported to diagnose cytomegalovirus status with high specificity and sensitivity in both the original and validation cohorts. V-gene and J-gene trimming of TCR beta chains was associated with a missense DCLRE1C variant in a later genetic analysis, and the association was replicated in an independent cohort. In an earlier analysis of 587 of the donors, most TCR beta V segments appeared in productive rearrangements about 87% or about 30% of the time, broadly matching IMGT annotations. Correlated functional status among segregating V segments might reflect linkage disequilibrium, but an unknown experimental factor could not be ruled out. Assigning TCR associations to individual alleles was difficult when HLA alleles, especially DR and DQ, strongly co-occurred. A total of 150 to 200 TCR beta chains were listed by the study as associated with cytomegalovirus.

V gives up 2 bases and J gives up 7 bases, and the segment between their germline ends measures 21 bases. The CDR3, cysteine through phenylalanine, is 17 amino acids long. The DNA shown is the 51-base CDR3, in frame from base 1. CDR1 is given as MNHNS and CDR2 as SASEGT, both from the germline V gene. Sequencing was done on a sample of PBMCs. The clonotype originates from a man aged 55 to 70 in good health and CMV-seronegative. The V and J segments used are TRBV6-1 and TRBJ1-5; TRBD1 could be the D gene, as 5 bases match. The CDR3 has the sequence CASSEQVAGVGGQPQHF. The nucleotide sequence is given as TGTGCCAGCAGTGAACAGGTGGCGGGGGTTGGCGGCCAGCCCCAGCATTTT.